The next 27 T cell receptor beta chains were all read from a single sample in a study of CD8 T cells in ankylosing spondylitis (dated by TCRdb to the late 2010s). The method behind the library was 5' RACE. TCRdb lists the instrument as Illumina HiSeq 2500. The raw public data were reprocessed by TCRdb itself: fastp quality trimming at Q25, MiXCR clonotype calling, in-frame beta chains only. Here each entry gathers all rows of one CDR3 protein and keeps the most common genes and DNA. Within this sample are 150,000 to 200,000 distinct CDR3 sequences, with roughly 31% of them counted one time only. The leading ten clones occupy about 6.3% of the sample. Sequencing was performed on synovial fluid, either unsorted or a sorted T cell fraction (not recorded which). The receptors were sampled from a male donor with ankylosing spondylitis.

This clonotype was picked up a small number of times. The chain couples TRBV3-1 to TRBJ2-7, with TRBD1 as a possible D gene (5 bases). Trimming stripped 4 bases from V and 2 bases from J, with 12 bases between. Per germline, CDR1 LGHDT and CDR2 YNNKEL (reference sequence). CDR3 size: 14 residues. This chain's CDR3 is CASSPSGIPYEQYF. In DNA form, the CDR3 reads TGTGCCAGCAGCCCCTCAGGGATACCCTACGAGCAGTACTTC.

This chain joins TRBV7-8 and TRBJ2-3, with a tentative D call TRBD1 (6 bases). This CDR3 is built from 16 residues. Trimming took off 5 bases at V and 2 bases at J, with 17 bases between the two ends. CDR1 and CDR2 (germline): SGHVS, FQNEAQ. CDR3 region: CASSPGRRGFTDTQYF. CDR3 nucleotides: TGTGCCAGCAGCCCTGGCCGCAGGGGATTCACAGATACGCAGTATTTT.

This clonotype was observed at least ten times. The rearrangement uses TRBV18 and TRBJ1-1, with D maybe TRBD1 (6 bases). Looked up from germline, CDR1 is KGHSH and CDR2 is LQKENI. The CDR3 has 14 amino acids. The germline V and J ends were trimmed by 3 bases and 6 bases, with 14 bases remaining between them. In DNA, the CDR3 is TGTGCCAGCTCACCCCAGGGGTTGACCGCTGAAGCTTTCTTT. It specifies CASSPQGLTAEAFF.

This clonotype was seen at least ten times. The rearrangement joins TRBV29-1 to TRBJ2-1; D remains unclear. There are 12 residues in the CDR3. The V gene's germline CDR1 is SQVTM and CDR2 ANQGSEA. The V gene lost 7 bases and the J gene lost 1 base, with 8 bases spanning the gap. The CDR3 protein is CSGKKSYNEQFF. In DNA, the CDR3 is TGCAGCGGTAAGAAATCCTACAATGAGCAGTTCTTC.

This clonotype showed up just a few times. The V call is TRBV7-2, the J call TRBJ2-3; no definite D call. Germline values: CDR1 SGHTA, CDR2 FQGNSA. This CDR3 region has 13 residues. The germline V and J ends were trimmed by 6 bases and 0 bases, with 7 bases remaining between them. The CDR3 protein is CASRTDSTDTQYF. The CDR3 nucleotides read TGTGCCAGCAGGACGGACAGCACAGATACGCAGTATTTT.

The V and J genes are TRBV20-1 and TRBJ1-1; D ambiguous. V was pared by 3 bases and J by 3 bases, with 11 bases between. There are 13 residues in the CDR3. The germline V gene encodes CDR1 DFQATT and CDR2 SNEGSKA (reference sequence). The DNA for the CDR3 is TGCAGTGCTAGCCGGGAGGGCCACACTGAAGCTTTCTTT. It specifies CSASREGHTEAFF.

Only a few counts were recorded for this clonotype. The chain links TRBV20-1 to TRBJ1-6; 7 nucleotides line up with TRBD1. CDR3 length: 14 amino acids. With 5 bases clipped from V and 7 bases from J, the junction kept 8 bases outside the gene matches. Per the germline V gene, CDR1 is DFQATT and CDR2 is SNEGSKA (reference sequence). CDR3 loop: CSAVRQGGNSPLHF. The DNA for the CDR3 is TGCAGTGCTGTTCGACAGGGAGGAAATTCACCCCTCCACTTT.

This clonotype was observed a single time. V usage is TRBV10-3 and J usage is TRBJ2-5, with TRBD1 matching 9 bases. With V trimmed by 2 bases and J by 5 bases, 3 bases remained unmatched. This CDR3 contains 14 residues. The V gene's germline CDR1 is ENHRY and CDR2 SYGVKD. The CDR3 DNA reads TGTGCCATCAGTGAGCGAGGACAGGGGGAGACCCAGTACTTC. Its translation: CAISERGQGETQYF.

In its sample, this clonotype was seen once. This sequence joins TRBV3-1 and TRBJ2-1; 9 bases match TRBD1. The CDR3 has 15 residues. With 0 bases clipped from V and 15 bases from J, the junction kept 12 bases outside the gene matches. Germline CDR1 reads LGHDT; CDR2 reads YNNKEL (reference sequence). The chain's CDR3 is CASSQEGQGISRPFF. As DNA, the CDR3 is TGTGCCAGCAGCCAAGAGGGACAGGGAATCTCCCGACCGTTCTTC.

The genes are TRBV7-2 and TRBJ2-7; D is unclear. The germline CDR1 and CDR2 sequences are SGHTA and FQGNSA. The V and J ends lost 1 base and 1 base respectively, with 8 bases between them. This CDR3 is built from 14 residues. Here the CDR3 reads CASSLDATSYEQYF. The CDR3 DNA reads as TGTGCCAGCAGCTTAGATGCTACATCCTACGAGCAGTACTTC. The variable domain in full, with the rest retrieved from reference TRBV7-2 and TRBJ2-7, is GAGVSQSPSNKVTEKGKDVELRCDPISGHTALYWYRQSLGQGLEFLIYFQGNSAPDKSGLPSDRFSAERTGGSVSTLTIQRTQQEDSAVYLCASSLDATSYEQYFGPGTRLTVT.

The chain carries TRBV2 and TRBJ2-7; TRBD2 aligns across 12 bases. The CDR3 extends over 15 amino acids. V shed 9 bases and J 2 bases; nucleotides not matched to a gene: 8. Germline CDR1 SNHLY, CDR2 FYNNEI. CDR3 coding DNA: TGTGCCAGAGGACTAGCGGGGACCAACCCCTACGAGCAGTACTTC. Translated, it gives CARGLAGTNPYEQYF.

The chain joins TRBV7-2 to TRBJ2-4; 9 positions match TRBD2. Germline V gene data show CDR1 as SGHTA and CDR2 as FQGNSA. V shed 5 bases, J shed 10 bases, and the junction held 15 bases outside the gene matches. This CDR3 has 16 amino acids. The CDR3 DNA is TGTGCCAGCAGCCCTGGGGGGAATGGGGCGGGAGGGATTCAGTACTTC. Protein sequence: CASSPGGNGAGGIQYF.

This clonotype came up a few times. V gene TRBV6-5 combines with J gene TRBJ2-7; tentative D call: TRBD1 (6 bases). In germline, CDR1 is MNHEY, CDR2 SVGAGI. The CDR3 runs to 16 residues. Trimming pared 2 bases from V and 2 bases from J, leaving 16 bases between. The DNA for the CDR3 is TGTGCCAGCAGTTACGGTAATACTAGGGGGACCTACGAGCAGTACTTC. Its translation is CASSYGNTRGTYEQYF.

The CDR3 nucleotides are TGTGCCAGCAGCTCCACCGGGGCCCGAAGGACGGTCTACGAGCAGTACTTC. Translation: CASSSTGARRTVYEQYF. The chain recombines TRBV11-2 with TRBJ2-7; D may match TRBD1 or TRBD2 (5 bases each). The V gene lost 4 bases and the J gene lost 3 bases, with 22 bases spanning the gap. Germline lookup yields CDR1 SGHAT and CDR2 FQNNGV. This CDR3 is built from 17 residues.

V is TRBV2 and J is TRBJ1-1; D gene ambiguous. V was clipped by 1 base and J by 0 bases, with 6 bases between them. The CDR3 has 14 amino acids. Germline CDR1 SNHLY, CDR2 FYNNEI. The CDR3 DNA sequence: TGTGCCAGCAGTGAAGTCCGAGTGAACACTGAAGCTTTCTTT. Translated: CASSEVRVNTEAFF.

The chain recombines TRBV11-3 with TRBJ1-2; tentatively, D is TRBD1 (6 bases). Germline V gene sequence: CDR1 SGHNT, CDR2 YENEEA. The CDR3 has 17 amino acids. V gave up 0 bases and J gave up 7 bases, with 21 bases separating them. The CDR3 sequence: CASSLDGGPGARLGYTF. DNA of the CDR3: TGTGCCAGCAGCTTAGATGGGGGGCCGGGGGCGCGTCTTGGCTACACCTTC.

V usage is TRBV5-1 and J usage is TRBJ2-1, with TRBD1 matching over 12 bases. V dropped 3 bases and J dropped 8; count of bases not matched to a gene: 6. CDR1 and CDR2 from the germline V gene are SGHRS and YFSETQ. This CDR3 region has 15 residues. In DNA form, the CDR3 reads TGCGCCAGCAGCTGGGACAGGGGGCCCATGGATGAGCAGTTCTTC. Translated, it gives CASSWDRGPMDEQFF.

This clonotype appeared many times. The V and J genes are TRBV6-1 and TRBJ2-7; possible D gene TRBD1, 6 bases. Per germline, CDR1 MNHNS and CDR2 SASEGT. This CDR3 is 17 amino acids long. Trimming stripped 5 bases from V and 2 bases from J, with 22 bases between. As DNA, the CDR3 is TGTGCCAGCAGTAGAATTCGGGACACCCGTTCTACCTACGAGCAGTACTTC. This translates into CASSRIRDTRSTYEQYF.

This clonotype occurred many times. V usage is TRBV5-1 and J usage is TRBJ1-6; no firm D call. Deletions cut 4 bases from V and 0 bases from J, with 14 bases between. The CDR3 runs 17 residues. CDR1 SGHRS and CDR2 YFSETQ come from the germline V gene. The CDR3, as DNA: TGCGCCAGCAGCCGCCAGGCCGCTGCCTCCTATAATTCACCCCTCCACTTT. Protein sequence: CASSRQAAASYNSPLHF.

The chain links TRBV4-2 to TRBJ2-1; TRBD2 matches at 11 bases. Trimming took 2 bases from V and 6 from J; bases not matched to a gene: 3. The V gene's germline CDR1 is LGHNA and CDR2 YNFKEQ. This CDR3 has 15 amino acids. CDR3 loop: CASSQLAGGINEQFF. Here the CDR3 DNA reads TGTGCCAGCAGCCAACTAGCGGGGGGAATCAATGAGCAGTTCTTC.

V gene TRBV12-3 or TRBV12-4 combines with J gene TRBJ2-2, with 7 nucleotides matching TRBD2. This CDR3 contains 13 residues. V lost 6 bases and J lost 7; bases outside the gene matches: 5. CDR3: CASSRSGIGELFF. CDR3 DNA: TGTGCCAGCAGCCGCAGCGGGATCGGGGAGCTGTTTTTT.

This clonotype was seen only once. The gene calls are TRBV5-5 and TRBJ2-3; D possibly corresponds to TRBD1 (5 bases). Germline CDR1 is SGHKS and CDR2 is YYEKEE (reference sequence). The CDR3 length is 16 residues. Trimming removed 3 bases at V and 4 bases at J, with 18 bases between. As DNA, the CDR3 is TGTGCCAGCAGCTCCAGACAGCTACGGCCGGCAGATACGCAGTATTTT. Its translation is CASSSRQLRPADTQYF. Complete variable domain (other parts from reference TRBV5-5 and TRBJ2-3): DAGVTQSPTHLIKTRGQQVTLRCSPISGHKSVSWYQQVLGQGPQFIFQYYEKEERGRGNFPDRFSARQFPNYSSELNVNALLLGDSALYLCASSSRQLRPADTQYFGPGTRLTVL.

The chain couples TRBV7-9 to TRBJ2-5; maybe TRBD1 (6 bases). CDR3 length equals 15 residues. V lost 0 bases, J lost 0 bases, and 8 bases lay in between. Per the germline V gene, CDR1 is SEHNR and CDR2 is FQNEAQ (reference sequence). The DNA for the CDR3 is TGTGCCAGCAGCTTAGCGGGGGCGTACCAAGAGACCCAGTACTTC. Protein product: CASSLAGAYQETQYF.

This clonotype was seen a few times. The chain uses TRBV5-1 and TRBJ1-2, with D hard to call. The CDR3 length is 14 residues. Trimming shortened V by 0 bases and J by 8 bases, and 14 bases separated the two germline ends. Looked up from germline, CDR1 is SGHRS and CDR2 is YFSETQ. The CDR3 is CASSLAEGAYGYTF. The CDR3 DNA is TGCGCCAGCAGCTTGGCCGAGGGAGCGTACGGCTACACCTTC.

The chain is built from TRBV20-1 and TRBJ2-5, with 8 bases that match TRBD2. The germline V gene encodes CDR1 DFQATT and CDR2 SNEGSKA (reference sequence). This CDR3 region has 15 residues. V lost 6 bases and J lost 3; bases outside the gene matches: 12. CDR3 nucleotide sequence: TGCAGTGCGAGTCAGAGCGGGAGTCTGGAAGAGACCCAGTACTTC. Its protein is CSASQSGSLEETQYF.

The CDR3 spells CSARKGGGNTIYF. The DNA for the CDR3 is TGCAGTGCTAGAAAAGGGGGTGGAAACACCATATATTTT. The chain employs TRBV20-1 and TRBJ1-3; D is perhaps TRBD1 (6 bases). V was trimmed by 2 bases and J by 3 bases, leaving 8 bases between them. The germline V gene has CDR1 DFQATT and CDR2 SNEGSKA (reference sequence). The CDR3 covers 13 residues.

The rearrangement links TRBV7-9 to TRBJ2-1, with 8 bases matching TRBD1. There are 16 residues in the CDR3. V was pared by 1 base and J by 10 bases, with 12 bases of the junction left unmatched. Germline values: CDR1 SEHNR, CDR2 FQNEAQ (reference sequence). CDR3 sequence: CASSLETGALAREQFF. Written as DNA, the CDR3 is TGTGCCAGCAGCTTAGAGACAGGGGCTCTTGCTCGGGAGCAGTTCTTC.